This entry concerns a single T cell receptor (beta chain). Cell sorting via CD45RO/CCR7/CD25/CD127/CD95/CD27 was performed to obtain CD4+ naive, central memory, regulatory and stem cell-like memory cells. These data are taken from a study of beta chain features in type 1 diabetes. The wider study: The study found patients and healthy donors alike in age, gender and cell yields.

The investigators reverse transcribed all of the isolated RNA, so they sequenced expressed TCRB transcripts. Measured with immunoSEQ multiplex PCR; TCRdb has only the in-frame clones, and not every one. Of hundreds of thousands of clones detected, around 13% appear once; the ten largest clones hold about 0.018%. The trim removed 2 bases at V and 5 bases at J, leaving 8 bases unmatched. The CDR3 spans 15 residues. In germline, CDR1 is KGHSH, CDR2 LQKENI. The sequencing sample was made of naive CD4+ T cells from blood. This rearrangement joins TRBV18 to TRBJ2-5; 7 nucleotides line up with TRBD1. This clonotype originated in a man between 18 and 29 years old in good health. Here the CDR3 DNA reads TGTGCCAGCTCACCAAGAAGGACAGGCGGTGAGACCCAGTACTTC. Amino acid sequence: CASSPRRTGGETQYF.